This T cell receptor beta chain was recovered during a study of control samples from healthy donors and cancer patients. This clone was recorded a few times. The V and J ends lost 3 bases and 6 bases respectively, with 12 bases between them. The CDR3 runs 13 residues. CDR1 and CDR2 (germline): SEHNR, FQNEAQ (reference sequence). Some clones are missing from TCRdb's copy, which holds only in-frame ones; the method was immunoSEQ multiplex PCR. The sample shows around 130,000 clones, around nine tenths of them seen only once. The material sequenced was PBMCs. This clonotype originated in a man aged 50 or older with head and neck cancer. This chain joins TRBV7-9 and TRBJ2-7, with D tentatively TRBD2 (7 bases). Written as DNA, the CDR3 is TGTGCCAGCAGCTTCGAGGGGGGGACCGAGCAGTACTTC. It encodes CASSFEGGTEQYF.